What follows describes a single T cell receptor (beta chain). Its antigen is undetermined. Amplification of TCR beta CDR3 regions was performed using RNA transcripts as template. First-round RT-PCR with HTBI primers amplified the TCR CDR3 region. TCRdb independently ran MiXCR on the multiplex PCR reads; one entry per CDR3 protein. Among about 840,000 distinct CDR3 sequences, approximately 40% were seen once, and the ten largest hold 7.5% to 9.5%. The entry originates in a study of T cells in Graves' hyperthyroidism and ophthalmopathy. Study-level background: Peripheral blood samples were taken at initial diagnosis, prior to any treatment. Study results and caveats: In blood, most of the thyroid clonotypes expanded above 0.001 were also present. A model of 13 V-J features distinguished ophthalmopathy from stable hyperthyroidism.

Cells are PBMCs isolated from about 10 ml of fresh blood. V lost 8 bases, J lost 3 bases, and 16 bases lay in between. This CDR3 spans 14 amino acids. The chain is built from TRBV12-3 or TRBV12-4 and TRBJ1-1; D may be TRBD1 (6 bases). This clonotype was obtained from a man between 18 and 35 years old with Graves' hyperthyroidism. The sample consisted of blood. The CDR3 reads CASGEKQGDTEAFF. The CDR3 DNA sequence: TGTGCCAGCGGGGAGAAACAGGGAGACACTGAAGCTTTCTTT.